The rows below give T cell receptor beta chains drawn from one sample of a study of T cells in localized non-small cell lung cancer. TCRdb's table, derived via immunoSEQ multiplex PCR, lists solely in-frame clones and lacks some. Here the sample spans about 82,000 clones, 80% being singletons. This material consisted of PBMCs, taken before any cancer treatment. All receptors derive from a man aged 40 to 70 with stage II squamous cell lung carcinoma. Both conserved end residues are part of each CDR3. Fields, in order: clone size, D gene, V gene, J gene, CDR3 length, CDR3 DNA, CDR3 protein. D genes are given only for firm matches. The listing skips clone size in some rows; elsewhere it reads once, few, many or a size class.

abundance: -; d_gene: -; v_gene: TRBV29-1; j_gene: TRBJ2-1; len: 12; CDR3nt: TGCAGCGTTGAGTACTTGAGGAATGAGCAGTTCTTC; CDR3aa: CSVEYLRNEQFF
abundance: -; d_gene: TRBD1; v_gene: TRBV6-5; j_gene: TRBJ1-2; len: 14; CDR3nt: TGTGCCAGCACCCCGAACAGGGGGAACTATGGCTACACCTTC; CDR3aa: CASTPNRGNYGYTF
abundance: -; d_gene: TRBD1; v_gene: TRBV28; j_gene: TRBJ1-3; len: 14; CDR3nt: TGTGCCAGCAGTTTAGGGACAGCTGGAAACACCATATATTTT; CDR3aa: CASSLGTAGNTIYF
abundance: -; d_gene: -; v_gene: TRBV5-6; j_gene: TRBJ1-5; len: 14; CDR3nt: TGTGCCAGCAGCTTGATCAGGGACAATCAGCCCCAGCATTTT; CDR3aa: CASSLIRDNQPQHF
abundance: -; d_gene: -; v_gene: TRBV11-3; j_gene: TRBJ2-7; len: 14; CDR3nt: TGTGCCAGCAGCTCCGGGACCGATACCTACGAGCAGTACTTC; CDR3aa: CASSSGTDTYEQYF
abundance: -; d_gene: TRBD1; v_gene: TRBV4-2; j_gene: TRBJ2-6; len: 17; CDR3nt: TGTGCCAGCAGCCAACTGGACAGGGTTGTTGGGGCCAACGTCCTGACTTTC; CDR3aa: CASSQLDRVVGANVLTF
abundance: -; d_gene: TRBD1; v_gene: TRBV19; j_gene: TRBJ1-2; len: 14; CDR3nt: TGTGCCAGTAGGGGGGACAGATCTAACTATGGCTACACCTTC; CDR3aa: CASRGDRSNYGYTF
abundance: -; d_gene: TRBD2; v_gene: TRBV2; j_gene: TRBJ2-2; len: 15; CDR3nt: TGTGCCAGCAGCCTCGCGGAGCGGGGCACCGGGGAGCTGTTTTTT; CDR3aa: CASSLAERGTGELFF
abundance: few; d_gene: -; v_gene: TRBV29-1; j_gene: TRBJ1-4; len: 14; CDR3nt: TGCAGCGTTGATGCCGGGACACGGACGGGAAAACTGTTTTTT; CDR3aa: CSVDAGTRTGKLFF
abundance: few; d_gene: -; v_gene: TRBV29-1; j_gene: TRBJ2-2; len: 15; CDR3nt: TGCAGTGCCTCACGGGGGAATTCGGGCACCGGGGAGCTGTTTTTT; CDR3aa: CSASRGNSGTGELFF
abundance: -; d_gene: -; v_gene: TRBV21-1; j_gene: TRBJ1-1; len: 15; CDR3nt: TGTGCCAGCAGCACCTCCGTGGGGGCCAACACTGAAGCTTTCTTT; CDR3aa: CASSTSVGANTEAFF
abundance: -; d_gene: -; v_gene: TRBV28; j_gene: TRBJ2-7; len: 11; CDR3nt: TGTGCCAGCTCTTGGGGCTACGAGCAGTACTTC; CDR3aa: CASSWGYEQYF
abundance: -; d_gene: -; v_gene: TRBV28; j_gene: TRBJ1-5; len: 13; CDR3nt: TGTGCCAGCCTTCCCGTTCTCAATCAGCCCCAGCATTTT; CDR3aa: CASLPVLNQPQHF
abundance: once; d_gene: -; v_gene: TRBV5-6; j_gene: TRBJ2-7; len: 13; CDR3nt: TGTGCCAGCAGCTTGGCTCTAGCAGGCGAGCAGTACTTC; CDR3aa: CASSLALAGEQYF
abundance: once; d_gene: -; v_gene: TRBV25-1; j_gene: TRBJ2-2; len: 14; CDR3nt: TGTGCCAGCAGTTACAGGGAGAACACCGGGGAGCTGTTTTTT; CDR3aa: CASSYRENTGELFF
abundance: -; d_gene: -; v_gene: TRBV9; j_gene: TRBJ1-6; len: 15; CDR3nt: TGTGCCAGCAGCGTAGCACAGGTTACTAATTCACCCCTCCACTTT; CDR3aa: CASSVAQVTNSPLHF
abundance: once; d_gene: -; v_gene: TRBV4-3; j_gene: TRBJ2-2; len: 17; CDR3nt: TGCGCCAGCAGCCAAGGGTGGTCCAGGGCGAACACCGGGGAGCTGTTTTTT; CDR3aa: CASSQGWSRANTGELFF
abundance: -; d_gene: -; v_gene: TRBV5-1; j_gene: TRBJ2-1; len: 14; CDR3nt: TGCGCCAGCAGCCCGGGGACGGTCGACAATGAGCAGTTCTTC; CDR3aa: CASSPGTVDNEQFF
abundance: -; d_gene: TRBD1; v_gene: TRBV10-3; j_gene: TRBJ1-6; len: 15; CDR3nt: TGTGCCATCAGTGAGTCGGGACAGGACTTATCACCCCTCCACTTT; CDR3aa: CAISESGQDLSPLHF
abundance: -; d_gene: -; v_gene: TRBV19; j_gene: TRBJ2-7; len: 13; CDR3nt: TGTGCCAGTAGTATCGCAGGGATAAACGAGCAGTACTTC; CDR3aa: CASSIAGINEQYF
abundance: -; d_gene: -; v_gene: TRBV27; j_gene: TRBJ2-6; len: 15; CDR3nt: TGTGCCAGCAGTTTTCACCAGGCTGGGGCCAACGTCCTGACTTTC; CDR3aa: CASSFHQAGANVLTF
abundance: -; d_gene: -; v_gene: TRBV13; j_gene: TRBJ2-2; len: 15; CDR3nt: TGTGCCAGCAGCTTGCGATCCCCGTCCACCGGGGAGCTGTTTTTT; CDR3aa: CASSLRSPSTGELFF
abundance: -; d_gene: -; v_gene: TRBV5-1; j_gene: TRBJ1-4; len: 16; CDR3nt: TGCGCCAGCAGCTTGGAGGGGCAGGCCTCTAATGAAAAACTGTTTTTT; CDR3aa: CASSLEGQASNEKLFF
abundance: -; d_gene: -; v_gene: TRBV11-2; j_gene: TRBJ1-2; len: 14; CDR3nt: TGTGCCAGCAGCTTGGGAGACGGTAACTATGGCTACACCTTC; CDR3aa: CASSLGDGNYGYTF
abundance: -; d_gene: -; v_gene: TRBV2; j_gene: TRBJ2-1; len: 11; CDR3nt: TGTGCCAGCAGTGAAGGGGGGGTTGAGTTCTTC; CDR3aa: CASSEGGVEFF
abundance: -; d_gene: TRBD1; v_gene: TRBV19; j_gene: TRBJ1-4; len: 15; CDR3nt: TGTGCCAGTAGCCGACACAGGGGACCCAATGAAAAACTGTTTTTT; CDR3aa: CASSRHRGPNEKLFF
abundance: -; d_gene: -; v_gene: TRBV30; j_gene: TRBJ1-6; len: 15; CDR3nt: TGTGCCTGGCGGGAGGGACTCAGAAAGTGGACACCCCTCCACTTT; CDR3aa: CAWREGLRKWTPLHF
abundance: -; d_gene: -; v_gene: TRBV27; j_gene: TRBJ2-7; len: 15; CDR3nt: TGTGCCAGCAGTTTATATGGGCCGCTGGACTACGAGCAGTACTTC; CDR3aa: CASSLYGPLDYEQYF
abundance: -; d_gene: TRBD1; v_gene: TRBV2; j_gene: TRBJ2-1; len: 16; CDR3nt: TGTGCCAGCAGTTTTTTCCAGGGGGTTGGTGGCGATGAGCAGTTCTTC; CDR3aa: CASSFFQGVGGDEQFF